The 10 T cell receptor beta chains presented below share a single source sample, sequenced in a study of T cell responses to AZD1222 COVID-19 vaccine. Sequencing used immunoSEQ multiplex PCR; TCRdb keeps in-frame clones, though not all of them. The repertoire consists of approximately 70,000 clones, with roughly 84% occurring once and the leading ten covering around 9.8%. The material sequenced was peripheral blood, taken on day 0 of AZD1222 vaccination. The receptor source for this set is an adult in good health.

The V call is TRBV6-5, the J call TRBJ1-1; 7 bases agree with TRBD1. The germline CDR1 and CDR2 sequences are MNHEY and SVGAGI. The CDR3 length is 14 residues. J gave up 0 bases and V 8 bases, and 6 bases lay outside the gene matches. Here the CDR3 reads CASETGEMNTEAFF. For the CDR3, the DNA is TGTGCCAGCGAAACAGGGGAAATGAACACTGAAGCTTTCTTT.

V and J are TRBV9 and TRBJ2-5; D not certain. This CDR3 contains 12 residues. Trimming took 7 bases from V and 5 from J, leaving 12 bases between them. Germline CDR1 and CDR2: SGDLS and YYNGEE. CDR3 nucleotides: TGTGCCAGCCCCCCTTTCCGGGAGACCCAGTACTTC. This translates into CASPPFRETQYF.

In DNA, the CDR3 is TGTGCCAGCAGATCCGAGCTCAAGGATACCGGGGAGCTGTTTTTT. This sequence encodes CASRSELKDTGELFF. The V call is TRBV6-6, the J call TRBJ2-2; D not certain. V was cut by 6 bases and J by 5 bases, with 16 bases left in between. Germline values: CDR1 MNHNY, CDR2 SVGAGI (reference sequence). The CDR3 extends over 15 amino acids.

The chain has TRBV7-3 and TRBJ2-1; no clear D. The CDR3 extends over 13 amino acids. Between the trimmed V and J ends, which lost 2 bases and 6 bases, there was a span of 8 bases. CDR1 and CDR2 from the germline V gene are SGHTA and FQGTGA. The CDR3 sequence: CASSLSPTNEQFF. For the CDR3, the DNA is TGTGCCAGCAGCTTATCACCCACCAATGAGCAGTTCTTC.

The CDR3 loop is CASSSLEGTEAFF. CDR3 DNA sequence: TGTGCCAGCAGCTCCCTCGAGGGCACTGAAGCTTTCTTT. The chain joins TRBV7-3 to TRBJ1-1; D is undetermined. Trimming pared 4 bases from V and 4 bases from J, leaving 10 bases between. Per the germline V gene, CDR1 is SGHTA and CDR2 is FQGTGA. This CDR3 spans 13 amino acids.

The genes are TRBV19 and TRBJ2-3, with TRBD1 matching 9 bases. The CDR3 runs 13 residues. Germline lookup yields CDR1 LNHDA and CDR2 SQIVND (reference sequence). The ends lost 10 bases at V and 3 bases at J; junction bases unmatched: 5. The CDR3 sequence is CATADRGTDTQYF. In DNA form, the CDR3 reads TGTGCCACCGCGGACAGGGGAACAGATACGCAGTATTTT.

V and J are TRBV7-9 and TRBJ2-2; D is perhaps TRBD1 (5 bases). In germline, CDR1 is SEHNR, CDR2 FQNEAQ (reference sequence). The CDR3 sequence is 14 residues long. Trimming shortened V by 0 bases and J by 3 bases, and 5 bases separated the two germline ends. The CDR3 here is CASSLAGDTGELFF. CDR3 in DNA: TGTGCCAGCAGCTTAGCAGGGGACACCGGGGAGCTGTTTTTT.

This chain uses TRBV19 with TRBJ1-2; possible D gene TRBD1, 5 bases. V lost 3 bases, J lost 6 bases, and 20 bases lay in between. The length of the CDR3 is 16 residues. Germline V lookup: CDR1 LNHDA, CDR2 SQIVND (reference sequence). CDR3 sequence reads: CASSIPVAGQGDGYTF. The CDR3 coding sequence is TGTGCCAGTAGTATCCCCGTCGCAGGGCAGGGTGATGGCTACACCTTC.

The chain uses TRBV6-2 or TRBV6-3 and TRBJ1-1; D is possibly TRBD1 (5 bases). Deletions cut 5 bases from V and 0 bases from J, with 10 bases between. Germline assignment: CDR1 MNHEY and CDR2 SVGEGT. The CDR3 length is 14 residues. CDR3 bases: TGTGCCAGCAGTAGCCGGGGCCTGAACACTGAAGCTTTCTTT. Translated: CASSSRGLNTEAFF.

CDR3 nucleotides: TGTGCCAGCAGCCCCATCGAGGGTACGTACACCGGGGAGCTGTTTTTT. It specifies CASSPIEGTYTGELFF. The gene calls are TRBV9 and TRBJ2-2, with D tentatively TRBD2 (5 bases). Trimming took 4 bases from V and 3 from J, leaving 16 bases between them. This CDR3 is 16 amino acids long. Germline V gene lookup returns CDR1 SGDLS and CDR2 YYNGEE.